This TCR beta chain was sequenced for a study of blood T cell repertoires in COVID-19. The overall study: Both acute and convalescent COVID-19 samples were obtained from the United States, Italy and Spain. The analysed material was cDNA or gDNA that came from T cells, B-cell-depleted T cells, or PBMCs.

The sample holds a few counts of this clone. In the authors' methods: Amplification from reference gene primers served as the basis for estimated nucleated cell counts. Sequencing used immunoSEQ multiplex PCR; TCRdb keeps in-frame clones, though not all of them. V and J calls and clone size are as listed in that table; D and trimming were resolved from the DNA. The sample contains some 97,000 clones, around four fifths of which appear only once. This CDR3 is built from 14 residues. The V end was cut by 5 bases, the J end by 7 bases, with 18 bases between. Germline V CDR1 and CDR2: MNHEY, SMNVEV (reference sequence).

The rearrangement links TRBV27 to TRBJ2-7; the D gene is possibly TRBD2 (6 bases). The sample taken for sequencing was peripheral blood. This TCR was recovered from a man aged 65 to 79 with active or convalescent COVID-19. CDR3 DNA: TGTGCCAGCAGTAGGGACTTCTCCCGGGGGGAGCAGTACTTC. This gives the protein CASSRDFSRGEQYF.